This passage covers 19 T cell receptor beta chains from one sample sequenced in a study of tumor and adjacent non-tumor tissue in lung cancer. The template was RNA from unsorted bulk tissue. Three rounds of nested PCR, following a modified ARM-PCR protocol, produced the TCRbeta library. One entry per CDR3 protein, called by TCRdb with MiXCR from the multiplex PCR reads. The table lists about 200,000 distinct CDR3 sequences, around 70% of them singletons. The source material was lung tumor tissue. Receptors were obtained from a man aged 60-69 years with non-small cell lung cancer.

This chain links TRBV10-1 with TRBJ2-1; D call uncertain. CDR1 WNHNN and CDR2 SYGVQD come from the germline V gene (reference sequence). The CDR3 sequence is 15 residues long. The germline V and J ends were trimmed by 2 bases and 7 bases, with 15 bases remaining between them. The chain's CDR3 is CASSELSVEWNEQFF. The CDR3 DNA follows: TGCGCCAGCAGTGAGCTCTCAGTGGAGTGGAATGAGCAGTTCTTC.

With regard to this clonotype: A single base separates this from a much larger clone, so it may be a read error. The chain links TRBV4-3 to TRBJ2-1; no firm D call. The CDR3 is 15 residues long. Germline CDR1 and CDR2: LGHNA and YSLEER. CDR3 nucleotides: TGCGCCAGCAGCCAAGATCGGCTAGTCGGAAATGAGCAGTGCTTC. It encodes CASSQDRLVGNEQCF.

Points on this clonotype: It is likely a read error, because the conserved phenylalanine at the end of the CDR3 is missing. The chain uses TRBV7-3 and TRBJ1-1, with D unresolved. This CDR3 has 13 amino acids. Germline CDR1 SGHTA, CDR2 FQGTGA. V was clipped by 5 bases and J by 3 bases, with 10 bases between them. CDR3 nucleotide sequence: TGTGCCAGCAGCGCCCGGTTGGACACTGAAGCTTTCTTA. It yields the protein CASSARLDTEAFL.

In the case of this clonotype: Just one base apart from a much larger clone, this may be a read error. The rearrangement joins TRBV6-5 to TRBJ1-1; 7 bases are shared with TRBD1. CDR1 and CDR2 from the germline V gene are MNHEY and SVGAGI. CDR3 length: 14 residues. The CDR3 sequence is CASSYQGDTTETFF. The CDR3 DNA follows: TGTGCCAGCAGTTACCAGGGGGATACTACTGAAACTTTCTTT.

This clonotype appeared a single time. This clone may be a read error of a much larger clone one base away. CDR3: CASSLHGSYGYTF. The CDR3 bases are TGTGCCAGCAGCTTACATGGTAGCTATGGCTACACCTTC. The rearrangement links TRBV14 to TRBJ1-2, with D unresolved. V lost 5 bases, J lost 4 bases, and 11 bases lay in between. Per the germline V gene, CDR1 is SGHDN and CDR2 is FVKESK. The CDR3 is 13 residues long.

On this clonotype itself: The junction differs from germline at one of its ends, possibly a read error. The chain combines TRBV29-1 with TRBJ2-5, with D tentatively TRBD1 or TRBD2 (6 bases each). The CDR3 is 14 amino acids. Germline CDR1 SQVTM, CDR2 ANQGSEA. DNA for the CDR3: TGCAGTGTTGAGCCGCCAGGGGAGGTCGATACCCAATACTTC. Protein: CSVEPPGEVDTQYF.

This clonotype was observed a few times. A much larger clonotype is one base distant, so this may be a read error. The rearrangement links TRBV11-3 to TRBJ2-6; 8 bases map to TRBD1. The V gene's germline CDR1 is SGHNT and CDR2 YENEEA. This CDR3 region has 18 residues. The CDR3 DNA is TGTGCCAGCAGCCTGCGATCACAGGGGGACACTGGGGCCAACGTCCTGATTTTC. Translating it yields CASSLRSQGDTGANVLIF.

CDR3 nucleotide sequence: TGTGCCAGCAGCCTGACCGGACATATAACTCAGCCCCAGCATTTT. As protein: CASSLTGHITQPQHF. The J gene is TRBJ1-5, the V gene TRBV7-8, with a weak D call TRBD1 (5 bases). Germline CDR1 SGHVS, CDR2 FQNEAQ. The CDR3 contains 15 residues. The ends were cut back, 5 bases at V and 6 bases at J, with 17 bases in the middle.

This clonotype appeared a few times. The chain is built from TRBV12-3 or TRBV12-4 and TRBJ2-1; no firm D call. The germline V and J ends were trimmed by 2 bases and 3 bases, with 5 bases remaining between them. The CDR3 contains 13 residues. In DNA form, the CDR3 reads TGTGCCAGCAGTTTAACCCTCTACAATGAGCAGTTCTTC. Its protein is CASSLTLYNEQFF.

In its sample, this clonotype was seen once. The junction and the germline gene differ at one end; a read error may be behind it. The chain combines TRBV5-1 with TRBJ2-5, with unresolved D. This CDR3 region has 12 residues. The germline CDR1 and CDR2 sequences are SGHRS and YFSETQ. The CDR3 here is CASSLSQETHYF. The CDR3 nucleotides read TGCGCCAGCAGCCTAAGTCAAGAGACCCATTACTTC.

This chain connects TRBV25-1 to TRBJ2-6; 7 bases map to TRBD1. The CDR3 runs 16 residues. V lost 4 bases and J lost 4; bases outside the gene matches: 7. The germline gives CDR1 MGHDK, CDR2 SYGVNS. CDR3 in amino acids: CASSGDSWAGANVLTF. The CDR3, as DNA: TGTGCCAGCAGTGGGGACAGCTGGGCCGGGGCCAACGTCCTGACTTTC.

About this clonotype: The junction departs from germline at one end; a sequencing error may be responsible. The chain uses TRBV20-1 and TRBJ2-2, with 7 nucleotides matching TRBD2. Germline CDR1 DFQATT, CDR2 SNEGSKA (reference sequence). This CDR3 contains 15 residues. This chain's CDR3 is CSASSGGGGAGELLF. Written as DNA, the CDR3 is TGCAGTGCGTCCTCTGGCGGGGGAGGAGCCGGGGAGCTGTTATTT.

This clonotype was seen only once. Germline is not matched at one junction end, which may reflect a read error. The rearrangement joins TRBV11-2 to TRBJ2-5, with 11 bases lining up with TRBD1. The germline CDR1 and CDR2 sequences are SGHAT and FQNNGV. This CDR3 has 15 amino acids. In DNA form, the CDR3 reads TGTGCCAACAGCTTAGATGGGACAGGGGGAGGGACCCAGTACTTC. Amino acids: CANSLDGTGGGTQYF. Filled out from reference TRBV11-2 and TRBJ2-5, the complete variable domain reads EAGVAQSPRYKIIEKRQSVAFWCNPISGHATLYWYQQILGQGPKLLIQFQNNGVVDDSQLPKDRFSAERLKGVDSTLKIQPAKLEDSAVYLCANSLDGTGGGTQYFGPGTRLLVL.

Turning to this clonotype: One base away lies a much larger clone, so this may be a sequencing read error. The V and J genes are TRBV20-1 and TRBJ1-1, with D possibly matching TRBD1 (5 bases). Looked up from germline, CDR1 is DFQATT and CDR2 is SNEGSKA (reference sequence). V was pared by 6 bases and J by 0 bases, with 11 bases between. The CDR3 is 13 residues long. The CDR3 here is CSADSGMNTEAFF. The CDR3, as DNA: TGCAGTGCCGACAGCGGAATGAACACTGAAGCTTTCTTT.

This clonotype was found many times. This rearrangement joins TRBV6-5 to TRBJ2-7; 7 nucleotides align to TRBD1. This CDR3 is 15 amino acids long. CDR1 and CDR2 from the germline V gene are MNHEY and SVGAGI. V shed 0 bases and J 1 base; nucleotides not matched to a gene: 3. This CDR3 is CASSYSGGQSYEQYF. The CDR3 DNA sequence: TGTGCCAGCAGTTACTCAGGGGGACAGTCCTACGAGCAGTACTTC.

This clonotype was picked up many times. This chain connects TRBV20-1 to TRBJ2-3; 16 bases line up with TRBD2. CDR1 is DFQATT and CDR2 is SNEGSKA in the germline V gene (reference sequence). The CDR3 has 14 residues. Trimming cost V 5 bases and J 12 bases; bases outside gene matches: 8. The CDR3 spells CSAGTSGGADTQYF. The CDR3 region has the DNA TGCAGTGCTGGGACTAGCGGGGGGGCCGACACCCAGTATTTT.

Comment on this clonotype: The junction departs from germline at one end; a sequencing error may be responsible. CDR3 sequence reads: CASSFVQGVVNQPQQF. The CDR3 coding sequence is TGTGCCAGCAGTTTTGTACAGGGGGTAGTAAATCAGCCCCAGCAGTTT. The chain employs TRBV12-3 or TRBV12-4 and TRBJ1-5; 8 bases map to TRBD1. This CDR3 spans 16 amino acids.

The table lists this clonotype with many counts. The chain carries TRBV25-1 and TRBJ1-6, with a possible D match to TRBD1 (5 bases). V was cut by 4 bases and J by 12 bases, with 13 bases left in between. Per the germline V gene, CDR1 is MGHDK and CDR2 is SYGVNS. The CDR3 runs 13 residues. CDR3 region: CASSVDSAQPLHF. The CDR3 DNA reads TGTGCCAGCAGTGTCGACAGCGCCCAACCCCTCCACTTT.

V and J are TRBV11-2 and TRBJ2-1; no definite D call. The CDR3 totals 16 residues. Germline V CDR1 and CDR2: SGHAT, FQNNGV. CDR3 nucleotide sequence: TGTTGCAGCAGCCCAGAGTCTAGGAGCTCCTACAATGAGCAGTTCTTC. Protein sequence: CCSSPESRSSYNEQFF. The whole variable domain, remainder taken from reference TRBV11-2 and TRBJ2-1, is EAGVAQSPRYKIIEKRQSVAFWCNPISGHATLYWYQQILGQGPKLLIQFQNNGVVDDSQLPKDRFSAERLKGVDSTLKIQPAKLEDSAVYLCCSSPESRSSYNEQFFGPGTRLTVL.